Described below is a single T cell receptor beta chain sequence and its context. Its antigen is unknown. The data were obtained in a study of cytomegalovirus exposure and HLA in healthy donors. Study information: Out of about 360 genotyped donors, roughly 83% belonged to the Caucasian-associated ancestry cluster. Study-wide points: Reportedly, diagnosis of cytomegalovirus status by the classifier showed high specificity and sensitivity.

The CDR3 spans 16 residues. Germline assignment: CDR1 MNHEY and CDR2 SMNVEV (reference sequence). Trimming took 5 bases from V and 6 from J; bases not matched to a gene: 14. In nominal health when sampled, donors likely had unrecorded immune exposures nonetheless. Researchers ran the PCR with 60 Vbeta and 13 Jbeta primers. Sequencing used immunoSEQ multiplex PCR; TCRdb keeps in-frame clones, though not all of them. The table shows about 160,000 clones, with more than 60% occurring only once. Sequenced material: PBMCs. This chain connects TRBV27 to TRBJ1-1, with 8 bases aligning to TRBD1. This clonotype originated in a male donor in good health and CMV-seronegative. The CDR3 nucleotides read TGTGCCAGCAGTCAGGAAAAAACAGGGGGGAGGGCTGAAGCTTTCTTT. This sequence encodes CASSQEKTGGRAEAFF.